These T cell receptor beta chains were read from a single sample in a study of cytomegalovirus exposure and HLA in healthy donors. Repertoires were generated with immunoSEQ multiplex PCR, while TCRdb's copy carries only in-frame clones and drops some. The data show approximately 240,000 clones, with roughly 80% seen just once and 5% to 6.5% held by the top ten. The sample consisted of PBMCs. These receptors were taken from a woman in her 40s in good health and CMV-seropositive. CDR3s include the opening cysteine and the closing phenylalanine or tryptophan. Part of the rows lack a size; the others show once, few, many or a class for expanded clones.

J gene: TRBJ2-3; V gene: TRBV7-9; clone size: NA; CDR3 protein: CASSSTSPFTDTQYF
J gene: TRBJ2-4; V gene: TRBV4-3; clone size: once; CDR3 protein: CASSQNGNLGGIQYF
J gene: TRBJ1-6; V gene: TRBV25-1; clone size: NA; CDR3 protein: CASRGDRINSPLHF
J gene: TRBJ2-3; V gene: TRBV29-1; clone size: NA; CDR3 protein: CSVGPAGGGTDTQYF
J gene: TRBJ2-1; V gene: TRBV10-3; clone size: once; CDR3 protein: CAINLAGGLNEQFF
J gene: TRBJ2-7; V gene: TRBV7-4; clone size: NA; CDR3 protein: CASSSTGTSGKYEQYF
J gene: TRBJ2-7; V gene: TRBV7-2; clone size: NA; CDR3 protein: CASSWGQGRPSSYEQYF
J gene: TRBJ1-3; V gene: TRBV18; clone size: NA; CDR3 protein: CASSPGARASYGTGNTIYF
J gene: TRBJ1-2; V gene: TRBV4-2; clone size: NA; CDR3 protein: CASSRLTGDTLNYGYTF
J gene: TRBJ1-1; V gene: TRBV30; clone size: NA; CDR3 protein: CAWTPGVMNTEAFF
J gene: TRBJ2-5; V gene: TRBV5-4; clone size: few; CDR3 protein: CASSLGGGERGETQYF
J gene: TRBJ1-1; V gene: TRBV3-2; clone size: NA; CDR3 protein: CTWSFEAFF
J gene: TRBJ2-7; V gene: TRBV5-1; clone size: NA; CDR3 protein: CASSGTANTYEQYF
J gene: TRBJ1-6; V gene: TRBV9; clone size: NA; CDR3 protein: CASSAYLGRGSGNSYNSPLHF
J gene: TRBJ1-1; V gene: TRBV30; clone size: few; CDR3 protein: CAWMVRGAGEAFF
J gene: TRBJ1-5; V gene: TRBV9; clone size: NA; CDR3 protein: CASSPDRDQPQHF
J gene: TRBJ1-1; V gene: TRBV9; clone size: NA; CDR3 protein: CAKSGRDRETLSGTEAFF
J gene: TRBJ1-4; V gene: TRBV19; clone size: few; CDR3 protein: CASGGSGVNEKLFF
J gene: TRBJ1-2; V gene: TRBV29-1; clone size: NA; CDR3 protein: CSVTLIPGQGAITSGYTF
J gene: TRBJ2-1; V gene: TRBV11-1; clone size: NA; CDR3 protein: CASSHPQRQRGYNEQFF
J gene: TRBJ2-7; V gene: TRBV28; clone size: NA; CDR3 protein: CASRLIPAHHEQYF
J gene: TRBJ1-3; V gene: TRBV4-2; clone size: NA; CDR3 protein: CASSQQGVSGNTIYF
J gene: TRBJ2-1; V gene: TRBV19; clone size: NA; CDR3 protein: CATKGETSGEPWEQFF
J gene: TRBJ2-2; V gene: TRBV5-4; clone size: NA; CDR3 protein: CASSLVRGPGGELFF
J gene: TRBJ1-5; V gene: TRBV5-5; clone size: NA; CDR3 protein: CASSPGGNSNQPQHF
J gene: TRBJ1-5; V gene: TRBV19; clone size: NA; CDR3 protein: CASTPPGGLFSNQPQHF
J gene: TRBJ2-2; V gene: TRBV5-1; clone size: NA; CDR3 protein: CASSYVRVGAGELFF
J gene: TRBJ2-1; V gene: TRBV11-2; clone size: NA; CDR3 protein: CASRWGTRRGNEQFF
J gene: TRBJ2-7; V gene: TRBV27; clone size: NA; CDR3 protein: CASRMTSGGPYEQYF
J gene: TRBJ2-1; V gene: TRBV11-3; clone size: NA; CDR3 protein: CASSTRWGGRANEQFF
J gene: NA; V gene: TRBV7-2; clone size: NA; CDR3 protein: CASSLAGGPDEQYF
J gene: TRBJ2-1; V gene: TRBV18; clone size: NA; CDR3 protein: CASSPDPPGGIRDEQFF
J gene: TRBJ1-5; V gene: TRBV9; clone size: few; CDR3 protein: CASSVGTGGNQPQHF
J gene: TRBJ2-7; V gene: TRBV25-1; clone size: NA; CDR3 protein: CASSAAGITISYEQYF
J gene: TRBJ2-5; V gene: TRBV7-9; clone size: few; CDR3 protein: CASSLSVQGAGETQYF
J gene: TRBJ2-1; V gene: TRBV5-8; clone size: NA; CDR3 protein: CASSLVRDRFYNEQFF
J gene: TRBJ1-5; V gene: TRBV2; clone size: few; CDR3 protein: CASSEREAGIQPQHF